This TCR beta chain was recorded in a study of cytomegalovirus exposure and HLA in healthy donors. Study conclusions and caveats: Specificity for CMV antigens was confirmed in vitro for a few of the CMV-associated chains. Common viral pathogens were later found to be apparently linked to several of the most significant clusters. Later analysis reportedly placed an Asian-associated ancestry cluster below the roughly 680-donor mean in N-insertions.

V lost 4 bases, J lost 5 bases, and 16 bases lay in between. Per the germline V gene, CDR1 is SGHDT and CDR2 is YYEEEE. The CDR3 runs to 15 residues. Comment on this clone: Its antigen is not identified.

A multiplex PCR was run with 60 Vbeta primers and 13 Jbeta primers. Assay: immunoSEQ multiplex PCR; the TCRdb copy retains only in-frame clones and omits some. This table holds about 150,000 clones, roughly four fifths found once. The chain combines TRBV5-6 with TRBJ2-1; D is perhaps TRBD1 (7 bases). Source material: PBMCs. The sequence was obtained from a female donor in good health and CMV-seropositive. CDR3 DNA sequence: TGTGCCAGCAGCAGTGACGCCAGGGGGGACAATGAGCAGTTCTTC. As protein: CASSSDARGDNEQFF.